This T cell receptor beta chain was captured in a study of tumor-infiltrating lymphocytes in primary liver carcinoma. Scientists recovered RNA and DNA together from about 21-30 mg of unsorted bulk tissue. There were five separate regions sampled from each tumor. This clonotype was found many times. Its antigen is not identified. Study-wide results and caveats: Tumor-adjacent and tumor-blood pairs showed less overlap than tumor region pairs. Only about 7.5-24% of top clones appeared in all five tumor regions.

The input was about 490 ng total RNA; TCR beta cDNA was made from it with a constant-region primer. Employing slightly modified ARM-PCR, three nested multiplex PCR rounds were run, and these gave rise to the TCR beta libraries. TCRdb itself ran the multiplex PCR reads through MiXCR, one entry per CDR3 protein. The table includes 90,000 to 100,000 distinct CDR3 sequences, approximately 68% detected once. The sample was liver tumor tissue from sampling region 5. Indicated subset: tumor region T5, tumor centre. The clonotype originates from a woman aged 55-69 years with primary liver carcinoma and hepatitis B virus infection.

The CDR3 region is CASSSRPPTSGKSNEQFF. As DNA, the CDR3 is TGTGCCAGCAGCTCTCGCCCCCCTACTAGCGGGAAAAGCAATGAGCAGTTCTTC. This rearrangement joins TRBV6-5 to TRBJ2-1, with TRBD2 matching over 10 bases. This CDR3 is built from 18 residues. Trimming at V came to 6 bases and at J to 6 bases, leaving 17 bases not matched to a gene. Germline CDR1 MNHEY, CDR2 SVGAGI.